Reported below is one T cell receptor beta chain. The sample is drawn from a study of blood T cell repertoires in COVID-19. The germline CDR1 and CDR2 sequences are SGHTA and FQGNSA. J gave up 6 bases and V 4 bases, and 0 bases lay outside the gene matches. The CDR3 consists of 12 residues. The table came from immunoSEQ multiplex PCR; TCRdb's copy has only in-frame clones and leaves some out. The sample consists of around 250,000 clones, approximately 81% of them appearing once. Sequencing was done on a sample of PBMCs or T cells enriched from blood (not recorded which). The chain links TRBV7-2 to TRBJ2-4; 7 bases are a match to TRBD1. This TCR was recovered from a woman aged 45-65 years who had been exposed to COVID-19. CDR3 coding DNA: TGTGCCAGCAGCTGGGACAGAAACATTCAGTACTTC. Encoded protein: CASSWDRNIQYF.